Listed below are T cell receptor beta chains from one sample, sequenced in a study of technical replicates of blood from a few donors. TCRdb keeps only in-frame clones here, not all; method: immunoSEQ multiplex PCR. This table has 79,000 or so clones, 96% appearing once. Sample: T cells isolated from PBMCs. These receptors were collected from a human donor in good health. Each CDR3 is given with its conserved first and last residue. Fields, in order: clone size, D gene, J gene, CDR3 length, V gene, CDR3 DNA, CDR3 protein. A D gene is named only where the DNA matches it firmly. Where a row states a size, it is once, few, many or the class of an expanded clone; other rows omit it.

size: .
D: .
J: TRBJ2-5
length: 13
V: TRBV4-1
DNA: TGCGCCAGCAGCCAATGGCTAGAGGAGACCCAGTACTTC
CDR3: CASSQWLEETQYF

size: .
D: .
J: TRBJ1-1
length: 13
V: TRBV28
DNA: TGTGCCAGCAGTTGGGGCTCCGGTACTGAAGCTTTCTTT
CDR3: CASSWGSGTEAFF

size: .
D: TRBD1
J: TRBJ2-7
length: 14
V: TRBV14
DNA: TGTGCCAGCAGCCAACGAATGACAGGGGGCAAGCAGTACTTC
CDR3: CASSQRMTGGKQYF

size: .
D: TRBD1
J: TRBJ1-1
length: 13
V: TRBV27
DNA: TGTGCCAGCAGTACACAGGGGAGCACTGAAGCTTTCTTT
CDR3: CASSTQGSTEAFF

size: .
D: TRBD1
J: TRBJ1-5
length: 16
V: TRBV11-2
DNA: TGTGCCAGCAGCCAGGGGACAGGGGGCCACAATCAGCCCCAGCATTTT
CDR3: CASSQGTGGHNQPQHF

size: .
D: .
J: TRBJ1-1
length: 12
V: TRBV7-9
DNA: TGTGCCAGCAGCTCGGAGGGGACTGAAGCTTTCTTT
CDR3: CASSSEGTEAFF

size: .
D: TRBD1
J: TRBJ1-3
length: 14
V: TRBV6-1
DNA: TGTGCCAGCAATCCGACAGGGGCTGGAAACACCATATATTTT
CDR3: CASNPTGAGNTIYF

size: once
D: .
J: TRBJ1-4
length: 13
V: TRBV30
DNA: TGTGCCTGGAGTGTCGCAACTAATGAAAAACTGTTTTTT
CDR3: CAWSVATNEKLFF

size: .
D: .
J: TRBJ2-5
length: 15
V: TRBV7-9
DNA: TGTGCCAGCAGCTTTTTGACAGGCCAGGCTGAGACCCAGTACTTC
CDR3: CASSFLTGQAETQYF

size: .
D: .
J: TRBJ1-2
length: 13
V: TRBV11-1
DNA: TGTGCCAGCAGCTTATATGAACAGGTCGGCTACACCTTC
CDR3: CASSLYEQVGYTF

size: .
D: TRBD1
J: TRBJ1-2
length: 15
V: TRBV7-9
DNA: TGTGCCAGCAGCTTCAATCAGGGGGCCCACTATGGCTACACCTTC
CDR3: CASSFNQGAHYGYTF

size: .
D: .
J: TRBJ1-2
length: 16
V: TRBV5-1
DNA: TGCGCCAGCAGCTTGTTTAGGGCGGGGGAGATCGGAGGCTACACCTTC
CDR3: CASSLFRAGEIGGYTF

size: once
D: .
J: TRBJ1-4
length: 14
V: TRBV15
DNA: TGTGCCACCAGCAGTACAGGGCGCGGTGAAAAACTGTTTTTT
CDR3: CATSSTGRGEKLFF

size: .
D: .
J: TRBJ1-2
length: 15
V: TRBV7-9
DNA: TGTGCCAGCAGCAATGACAGCCTCGCTAACTATGGCTACACCTTC
CDR3: CASSNDSLANYGYTF

size: .
D: .
J: TRBJ1-1
length: 14
V: TRBV7-9
DNA: TGTGCCAGCAGCTCTCCGACAGGGAACACTGAAGCTTTCTTT
CDR3: CASSSPTGNTEAFF

size: .
D: TRBD2
J: TRBJ2-1
length: 15
V: TRBV7-3
DNA: TGTGCCAGCAGCTTAACAGCGGGAGTCGGAGATGAGCAGTTCTTC
CDR3: CASSLTAGVGDEQFF

size: .
D: TRBD1
J: TRBJ1-1
length: 16
V: TRBV5-1
DNA: TGCGCCAGCAGCTTCGGACAGGGGGCGATGAACACTGAAGCTTTCTTT
CDR3: CASSFGQGAMNTEAFF

size: .
D: .
J: TRBJ1-1
length: 12
V: TRBV5-8
DNA: TGTGCCAGTAACAGGTATAACACTGAAGCTTTCTTT
CDR3: CASNRYNTEAFF

size: .
D: .
J: TRBJ2-7
length: 13
V: TRBV7-9
DNA: TGTGCCAGCAGCCATCGTCAACTCTACGAGCAGTACTTC
CDR3: CASSHRQLYEQYF

size: once
D: .
J: TRBJ1-5
length: 18
V: TRBV5-8
DNA: TGTGCCAGCGTCCTACCGACAGTCCTGAGACGTAGCAATCAGCCCCAGCATTTT
CDR3: CASVLPTVLRRSNQPQHF

size: .
D: TRBD1
J: TRBJ1-2
length: 15
V: TRBV4-3
DNA: TGCGCCAGCAGTAGAGGGCAGGGGGTTAGCTATGGCTACACCTTC
CDR3: CASSRGQGVSYGYTF

size: .
D: .
J: TRBJ2-5
length: 13
V: TRBV10-3
DNA: TGTGCCATCAGTGAAGCTAGAGGTGAGACCCAGTACTTC
CDR3: CAISEARGETQYF

size: once
D: .
J: TRBJ2-7
length: 14
V: TRBV28
DNA: TGTGCCAGCAGGTCAGGGGACTACTCCTACGAGCAGTACTTC
CDR3: CASRSGDYSYEQYF

size: .
D: TRBD1
J: TRBJ2-7
length: 13
V: TRBV7-8
DNA: TGTGCCAGCAGCCTGGGACAGGTTGGCGAGCAGTACTTC
CDR3: CASSLGQVGEQYF

size: .
D: TRBD2
J: TRBJ2-1
length: 20
V: TRBV27
DNA: TGTGCCAGCAGTTTATGGGCGGGAGGCCGCCTAGAGAGCTCCTACAATGAGCAGTTCTTC
CDR3: CASSLWAGGRLESSYNEQFF

size: .
D: TRBD1
J: TRBJ1-2
length: 15
V: TRBV5-1
DNA: TGCGCCAGCAGCTTGGCCGAGGGGGCGCGTTATGGCTACACCTTC
CDR3: CASSLAEGARYGYTF

size: once
D: .
J: TRBJ1-5
length: 14
V: TRBV19
DNA: TGTGCCACAGAGCTACCAGGGAAGGGCAAGCCCCAGCATTTT
CDR3: CATELPGKGKPQHF

size: .
D: TRBD2
J: TRBJ2-1
length: 17
V: TRBV4-1
DNA: TGCGCCAGCAGCGAAGAGGAGGCGGGAGTCGTCTACAATGAGCAGTTCTTC
CDR3: CASSEEEAGVVYNEQFF

size: .
D: .
J: TRBJ2-3
length: 16
V: TRBV9
DNA: TGTGCCAGCAGCGTAGGGAGCGGAACTAGCACAGATACGCAGTATTTT
CDR3: CASSVGSGTSTDTQYF

size: .
D: .
J: TRBJ1-2
length: 13
V: TRBV7-8
DNA: TGTGCCAGCAGCTTATCTTCGAACTATGGCTACACCTTC
CDR3: CASSLSSNYGYTF

size: .
D: .
J: TRBJ2-1
length: 14
V: TRBV7-8
DNA: TGTGCCAGCAGCGACCGGGACATGCTCAATGAGCAGTTCTTC
CDR3: CASSDRDMLNEQFF

size: .
D: .
J: TRBJ2-2
length: 17
V: TRBV7-8
DNA: TGTGCCAGCAGCCCGTCCGTTGACAGGACGAACACCGGGGAGCTGTTTTTT
CDR3: CASSPSVDRTNTGELFF

size: .
D: TRBD1
J: TRBJ1-2
length: 15
V: TRBV18
DNA: TGTGCCAGCTCACCCGGACAGGGAGGTAGCTATGGCTACACCTTC
CDR3: CASSPGQGGSYGYTF

size: .
D: TRBD1
J: TRBJ2-5
length: 12
V: TRBV28
DNA: TGTGCTTCCCGACAGGGGCGCGAGACCCAGTACTTC
CDR3: CASRQGRETQYF

size: .
D: .
J: TRBJ2-5
length: 13
V: TRBV9
DNA: TGTGCCAGCTCGACCACAGGGCAAGAGACCCAGTACTTC
CDR3: CASSTTGQETQYF

size: .
D: .
J: TRBJ2-5
length: 12
V: TRBV27
DNA: TGTGCCAGCAGTGGCGGGTCGGCGACCCAGTACTTC
CDR3: CASSGGSATQYF

size: .
D: TRBD1
J: TRBJ1-5
length: 15
V: TRBV2
DNA: TGTGCCAGCAGTCCGGGACAGGGGGCAGGTCAGCCCCAGCATTTT
CDR3: CASSPGQGAGQPQHF

size: once
D: TRBD1
J: TRBJ2-2
length: 15
V: TRBV9
DNA: TGTGCCAGCAGCGCCCCGGGACAGGGGGATGGGGAGCTGTTTTTT
CDR3: CASSAPGQGDGELFF

size: .
D: TRBD1
J: TRBJ2-5
length: 16
V: TRBV9
DNA: TGTGCCAGCAGCGTAGCTCTTCAGGGGGTAGGGGAGACCCAGTACTTC
CDR3: CASSVALQGVGETQYF

size: .
D: .
J: TRBJ2-1
length: 16
V: TRBV5-5
DNA: TGTGCCAGCAGCTTGGTGAATAGCGACGTCTCCATTGAGCAGTTCTTC
CDR3: CASSLVNSDVSIEQFF

size: .
D: .
J: TRBJ2-7
length: 15
V: TRBV9
DNA: TGTGCCAGCAGCGTAAACGGGCTAGCTCCCTACGAGCAGTACTTC
CDR3: CASSVNGLAPYEQYF